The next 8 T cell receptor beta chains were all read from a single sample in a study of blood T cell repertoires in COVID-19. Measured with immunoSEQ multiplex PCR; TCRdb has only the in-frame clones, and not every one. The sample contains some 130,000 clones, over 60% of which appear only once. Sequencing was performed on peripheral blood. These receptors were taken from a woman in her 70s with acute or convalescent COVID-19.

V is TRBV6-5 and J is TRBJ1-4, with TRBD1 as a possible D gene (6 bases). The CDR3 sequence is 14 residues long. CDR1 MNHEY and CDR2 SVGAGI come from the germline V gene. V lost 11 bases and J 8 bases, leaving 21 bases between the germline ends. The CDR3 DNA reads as TGTGCCGTATCTACCGGGACAACGGTAGAAAAACTGTTTTTT. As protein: CAVSTGTTVEKLFF.

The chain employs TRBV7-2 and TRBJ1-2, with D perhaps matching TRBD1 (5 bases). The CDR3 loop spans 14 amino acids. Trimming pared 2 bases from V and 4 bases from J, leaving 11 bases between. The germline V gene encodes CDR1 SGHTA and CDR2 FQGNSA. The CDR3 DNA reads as TGTGCCAGCAGCTTATATTCAGGGCTCTATGGCTACACCTTC. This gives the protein CASSLYSGLYGYTF.

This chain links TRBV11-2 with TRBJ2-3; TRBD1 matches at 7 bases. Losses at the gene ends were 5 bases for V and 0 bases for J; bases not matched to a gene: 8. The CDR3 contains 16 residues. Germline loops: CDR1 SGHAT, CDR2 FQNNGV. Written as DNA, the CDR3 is TGTGCCAGCAGCAGTACAGGGGCCTTTAGCACAGATACGCAGTATTTT. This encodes CASSSTGAFSTDTQYF.

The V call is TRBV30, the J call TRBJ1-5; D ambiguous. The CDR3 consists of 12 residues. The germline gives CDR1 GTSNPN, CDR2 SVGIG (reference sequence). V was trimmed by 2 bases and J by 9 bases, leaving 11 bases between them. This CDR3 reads CAWSSEDLPQHF. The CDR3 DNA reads TGTGCCTGGAGTAGTGAGGATTTGCCCCAGCATTTT. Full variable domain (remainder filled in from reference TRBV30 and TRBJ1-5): SQTIHQWPATLVQPVGSPLSLECTVEGTSNPNLYWYRQAAGRGLQLLFYSVGIGQISSEVPQNLSASRPQDRQFILSSKKLLLSDSGFYLCAWSSEDLPQHFGDGTRLSIL.

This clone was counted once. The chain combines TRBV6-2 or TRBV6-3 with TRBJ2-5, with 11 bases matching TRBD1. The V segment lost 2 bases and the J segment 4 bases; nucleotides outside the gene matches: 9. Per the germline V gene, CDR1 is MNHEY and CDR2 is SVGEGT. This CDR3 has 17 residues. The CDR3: CASSYAKGQGVRETQYF. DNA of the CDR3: TGTGCCAGCAGTTACGCAAAGGGACAGGGGGTTCGAGAGACCCAGTACTTC.

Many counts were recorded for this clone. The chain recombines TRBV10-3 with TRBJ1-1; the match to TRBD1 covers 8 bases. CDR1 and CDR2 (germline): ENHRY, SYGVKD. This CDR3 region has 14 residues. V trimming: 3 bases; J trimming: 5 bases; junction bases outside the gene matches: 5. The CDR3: CAISETGGDTEAFF. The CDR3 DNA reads TGTGCCATCAGTGAAACAGGGGGAGATACTGAAGCTTTCTTT.

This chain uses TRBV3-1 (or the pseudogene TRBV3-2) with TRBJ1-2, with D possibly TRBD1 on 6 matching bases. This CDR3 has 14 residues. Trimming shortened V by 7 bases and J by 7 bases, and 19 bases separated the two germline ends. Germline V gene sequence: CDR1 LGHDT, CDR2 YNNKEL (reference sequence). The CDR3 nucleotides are TGTGCCAGCACCTTAAGGGGGGGGGCAAGTGGCTACACCTTC. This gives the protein CASTLRGGASGYTF.

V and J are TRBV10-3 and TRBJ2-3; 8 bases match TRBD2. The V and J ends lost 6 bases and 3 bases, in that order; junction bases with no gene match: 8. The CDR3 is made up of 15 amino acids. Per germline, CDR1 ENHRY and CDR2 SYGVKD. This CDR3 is CAIRKGTSGTDTQYF. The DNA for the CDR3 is TGTGCCATCAGAAAGGGGACTAGTGGTACAGATACGCAGTATTTT.